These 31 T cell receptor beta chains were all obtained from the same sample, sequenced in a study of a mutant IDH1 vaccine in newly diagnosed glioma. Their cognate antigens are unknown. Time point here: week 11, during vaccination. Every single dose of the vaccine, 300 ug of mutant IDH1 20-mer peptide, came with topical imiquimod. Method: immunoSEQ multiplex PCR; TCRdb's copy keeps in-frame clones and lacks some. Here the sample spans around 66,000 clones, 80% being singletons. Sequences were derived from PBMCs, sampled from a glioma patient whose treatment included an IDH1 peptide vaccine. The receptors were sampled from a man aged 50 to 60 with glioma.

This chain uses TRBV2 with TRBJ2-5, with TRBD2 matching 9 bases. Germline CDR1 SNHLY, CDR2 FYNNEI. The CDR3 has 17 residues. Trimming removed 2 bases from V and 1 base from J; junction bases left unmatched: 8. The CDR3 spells CASSENEASGAQETQYF. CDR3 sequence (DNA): TGTGCCAGCAGTGAAAATGAGGCTAGCGGGGCCCAAGAGACCCAGTACTTC.

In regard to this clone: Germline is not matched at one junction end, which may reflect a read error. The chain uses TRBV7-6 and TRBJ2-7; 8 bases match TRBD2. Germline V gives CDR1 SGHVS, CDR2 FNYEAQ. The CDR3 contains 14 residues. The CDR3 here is CASSKRTSSSEQYF. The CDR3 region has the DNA TGTGCCAGCAGCAAAAGGACTAGCTCCTCCGAGCAGTACTTC.

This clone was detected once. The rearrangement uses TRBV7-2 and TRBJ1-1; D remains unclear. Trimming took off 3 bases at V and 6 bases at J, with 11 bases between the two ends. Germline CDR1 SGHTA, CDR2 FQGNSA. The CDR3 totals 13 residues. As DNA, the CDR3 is TGTGCCAGCAGCTTGAGCTGGATAGCTGAAGCTTTCTTT. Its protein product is CASSLSWIAEAFF. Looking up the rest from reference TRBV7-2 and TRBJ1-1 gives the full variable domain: GAGVSQSPSNKVTEKGKDVELRCDPISGHTALYWYRQSLGQGLEFLIYFQGNSAPDKSGLPSDRFSAERTGGSVSTLTIQRTQQEDSAVYLCASSLSWIAEAFFGQGTRLTVV.

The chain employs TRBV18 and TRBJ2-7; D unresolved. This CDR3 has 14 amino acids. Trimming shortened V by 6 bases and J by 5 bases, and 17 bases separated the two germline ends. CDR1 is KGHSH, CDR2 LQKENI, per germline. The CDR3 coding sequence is TGTGCCAGCTCGCCGGCCGTGGGCGGCGACGAGCAGTACTTC. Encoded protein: CASSPAVGGDEQYF.

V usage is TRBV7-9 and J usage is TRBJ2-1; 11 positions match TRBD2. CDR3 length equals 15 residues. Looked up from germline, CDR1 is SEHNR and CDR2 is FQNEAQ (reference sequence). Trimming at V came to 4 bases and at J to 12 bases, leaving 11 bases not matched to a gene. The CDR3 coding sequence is TGTGCCAGCAGCTCCTCACTAGCGGGAGCATCGGGGCAGTTCTTC. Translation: CASSSSLAGASGQFF.

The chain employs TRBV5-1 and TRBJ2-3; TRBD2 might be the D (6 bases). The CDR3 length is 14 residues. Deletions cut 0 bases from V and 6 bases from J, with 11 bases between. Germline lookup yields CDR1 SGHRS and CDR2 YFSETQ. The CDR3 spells CASSLVGGGDTQYF. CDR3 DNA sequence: TGCGCCAGCAGCTTGGTCGGGGGAGGCGATACGCAGTATTTT.

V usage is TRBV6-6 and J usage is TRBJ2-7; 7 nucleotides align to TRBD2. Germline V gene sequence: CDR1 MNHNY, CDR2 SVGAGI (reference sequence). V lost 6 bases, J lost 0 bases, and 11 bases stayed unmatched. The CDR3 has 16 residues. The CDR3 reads CASSETWGGSSYEQYF. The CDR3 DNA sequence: TGTGCCAGCAGCGAGACGTGGGGGGGAAGCTCCTACGAGCAGTACTTC.

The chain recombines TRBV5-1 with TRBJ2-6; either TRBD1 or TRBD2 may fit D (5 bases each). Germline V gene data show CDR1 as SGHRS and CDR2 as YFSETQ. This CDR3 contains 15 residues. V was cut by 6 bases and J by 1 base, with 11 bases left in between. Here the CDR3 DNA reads TGCGCCAGCACCGCCGAGGGGTCTGGGGCCAACGTCCTGACTTTC. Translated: CASTAEGSGANVLTF.

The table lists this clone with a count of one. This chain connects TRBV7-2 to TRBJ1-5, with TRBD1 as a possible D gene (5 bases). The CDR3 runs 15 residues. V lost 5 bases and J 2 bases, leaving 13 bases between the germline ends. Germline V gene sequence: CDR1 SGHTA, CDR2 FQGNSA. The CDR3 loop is CASSQGGAGNQPQHF. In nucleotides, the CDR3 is TGTGCCAGCAGCCAAGGAGGGGCTGGCAATCAGCCCCAGCATTTT. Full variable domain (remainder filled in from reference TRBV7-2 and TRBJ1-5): GAGVSQSPSNKVTEKGKDVELRCDPISGHTALYWYRQSLGQGLEFLIYFQGNSAPDKSGLPSDRFSAERTGGSVSTLTIQRTQQEDSAVYLCASSQGGAGNQPQHFGDGTRLSIL.

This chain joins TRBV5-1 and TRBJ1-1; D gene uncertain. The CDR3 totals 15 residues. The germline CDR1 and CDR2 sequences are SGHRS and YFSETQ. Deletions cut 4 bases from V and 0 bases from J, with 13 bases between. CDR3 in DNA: TGCGCCAGCAGCCCCATAGTTGGCATGAACACTGAAGCTTTCTTT. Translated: CASSPIVGMNTEAFF.

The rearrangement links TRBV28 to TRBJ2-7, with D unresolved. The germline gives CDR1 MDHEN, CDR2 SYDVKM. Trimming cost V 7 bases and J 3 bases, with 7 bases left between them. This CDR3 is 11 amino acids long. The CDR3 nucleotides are TGTGCCAGCACAGAGCACTACGAGCAGTACTTC. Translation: CASTEHYEQYF.

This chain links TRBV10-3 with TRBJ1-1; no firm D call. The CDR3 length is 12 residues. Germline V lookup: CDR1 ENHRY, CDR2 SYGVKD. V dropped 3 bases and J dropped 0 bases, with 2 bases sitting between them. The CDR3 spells CAISDLNTEAFF. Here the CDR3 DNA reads TGTGCCATCAGTGACCTGAACACTGAAGCTTTCTTT.

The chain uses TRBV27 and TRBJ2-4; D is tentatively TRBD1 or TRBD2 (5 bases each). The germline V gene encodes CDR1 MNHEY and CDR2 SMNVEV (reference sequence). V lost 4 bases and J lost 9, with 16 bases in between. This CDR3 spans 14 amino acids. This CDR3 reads CASSSPRGSGIQYF. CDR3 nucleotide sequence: TGTGCCAGCAGTTCCCCGAGGGGTTCGGGCATTCAGTACTTC.

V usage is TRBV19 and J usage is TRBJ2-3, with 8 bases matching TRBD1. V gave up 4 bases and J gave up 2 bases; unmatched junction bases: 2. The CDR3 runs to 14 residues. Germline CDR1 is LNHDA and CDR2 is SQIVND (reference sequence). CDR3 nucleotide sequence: TGTGCCAGTAGTAGACAGGGGTTCACAGATACGCAGTATTTT. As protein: CASSRQGFTDTQYF.

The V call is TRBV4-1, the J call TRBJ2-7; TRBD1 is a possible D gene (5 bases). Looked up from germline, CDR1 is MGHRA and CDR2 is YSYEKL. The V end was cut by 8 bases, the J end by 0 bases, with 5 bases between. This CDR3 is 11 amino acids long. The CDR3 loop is CASQGSYEQYF. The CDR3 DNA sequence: TGCGCCAGCCAGGGCTCCTACGAGCAGTACTTC.

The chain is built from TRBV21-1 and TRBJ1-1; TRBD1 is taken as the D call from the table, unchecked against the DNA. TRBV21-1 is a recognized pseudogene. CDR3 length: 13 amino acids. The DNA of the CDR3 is TGTGCCAGCAGCCCCCAGGACAGGAGGGAAGCTTTCTTT. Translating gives CASSPQDRREAFF.

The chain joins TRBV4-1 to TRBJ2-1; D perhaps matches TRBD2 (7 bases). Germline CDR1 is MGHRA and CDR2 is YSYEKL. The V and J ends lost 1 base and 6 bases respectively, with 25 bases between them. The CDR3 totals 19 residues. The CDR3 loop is CASSQVGGRKRLAPNEQFF. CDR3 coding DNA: TGCGCCAGCAGCCAAGTAGGGGGGAGGAAAAGACTAGCCCCCAATGAGCAGTTCTTC.

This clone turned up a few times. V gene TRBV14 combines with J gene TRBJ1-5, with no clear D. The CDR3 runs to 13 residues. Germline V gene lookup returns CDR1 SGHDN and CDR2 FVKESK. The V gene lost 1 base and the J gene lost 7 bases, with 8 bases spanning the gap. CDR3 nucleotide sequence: TGTGCCAGCAGCCAAGTTGGGCACCAGCCCCAGCATTTT. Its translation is CASSQVGHQPQHF.

DNA of the CDR3: TGTGCCAGCAGCGTAGTAGGTGGCCCGGGGGAGACCCAGTACTTC. Translated: CASSVVGGPGETQYF. The chain combines TRBV9 with TRBJ2-5; TRBD2 is a possible D gene (5 bases). The germline gives CDR1 SGDLS, CDR2 YYNGEE. V was pared by 0 bases and J by 5 bases, with 14 bases between. CDR3 length equals 15 residues.

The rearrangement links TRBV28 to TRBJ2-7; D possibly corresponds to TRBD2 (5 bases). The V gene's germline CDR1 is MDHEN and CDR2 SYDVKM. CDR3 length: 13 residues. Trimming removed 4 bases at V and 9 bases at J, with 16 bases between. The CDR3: CASSSGNLRGQYF. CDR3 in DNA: TGTGCCAGCAGTTCGGGGAACCTTAGAGGGCAGTACTTC.

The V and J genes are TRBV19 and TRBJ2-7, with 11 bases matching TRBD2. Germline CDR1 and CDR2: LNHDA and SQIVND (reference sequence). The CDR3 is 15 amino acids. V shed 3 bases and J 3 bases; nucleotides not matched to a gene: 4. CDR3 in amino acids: CASSIALAGVYEQYF. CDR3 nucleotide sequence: TGTGCCAGTAGTATTGCACTAGCGGGAGTCTACGAGCAGTACTTC.

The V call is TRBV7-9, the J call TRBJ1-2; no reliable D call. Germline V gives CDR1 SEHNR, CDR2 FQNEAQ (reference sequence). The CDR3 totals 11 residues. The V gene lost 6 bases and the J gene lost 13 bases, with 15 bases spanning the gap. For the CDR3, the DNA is TGTGCCAGCAGTATAGAAAGCCGGGCCACCTTC. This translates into CASSIESRATF.

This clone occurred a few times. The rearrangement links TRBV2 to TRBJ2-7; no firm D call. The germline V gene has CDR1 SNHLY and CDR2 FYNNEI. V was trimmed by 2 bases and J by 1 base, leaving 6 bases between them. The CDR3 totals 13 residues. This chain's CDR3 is CASSENSSYEQYF. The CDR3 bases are TGTGCCAGCAGTGAAAACTCTTCCTACGAGCAGTACTTC. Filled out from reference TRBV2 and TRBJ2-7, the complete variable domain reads EPEVTQTPSHQVTQMGQEVILRCVPISNHLYFYWYRQILGQKVEFLVSFYNNEISEKSEIFDDQFSVERPDGSNFTLKIRSTKLEDSAMYFCASSENSSYEQYFGPGTRLTVT.

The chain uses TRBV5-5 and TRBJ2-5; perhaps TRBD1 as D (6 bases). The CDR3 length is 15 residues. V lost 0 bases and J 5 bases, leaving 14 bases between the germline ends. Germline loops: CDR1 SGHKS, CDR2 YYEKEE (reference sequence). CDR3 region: CASSLEQGPGETQYF. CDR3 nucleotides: TGTGCCAGCAGCTTGGAACAGGGCCCAGGGGAGACCCAGTACTTC.

CDR3 sequence (DNA): TGTGCCTGGCAAACAGGGAGCTCCTACGAGCAGTACTTC. Encoded protein: CAWQTGSSYEQYF. This chain uses TRBV30 with TRBJ2-7, with a tentative D call TRBD1 (6 bases). In germline, CDR1 is GTSNPN, CDR2 SVGIG (reference sequence). CDR3 length: 13 amino acids. The V end lost 5 bases, the J end lost 0 bases, and 11 bases lay between the germline ends.

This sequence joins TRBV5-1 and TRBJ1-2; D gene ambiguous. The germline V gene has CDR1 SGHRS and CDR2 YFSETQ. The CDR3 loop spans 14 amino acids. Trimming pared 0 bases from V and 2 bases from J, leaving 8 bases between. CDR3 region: CASSLAVYNYGYTF. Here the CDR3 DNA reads TGCGCCAGCAGCTTGGCAGTTTACAACTATGGCTACACCTTC.

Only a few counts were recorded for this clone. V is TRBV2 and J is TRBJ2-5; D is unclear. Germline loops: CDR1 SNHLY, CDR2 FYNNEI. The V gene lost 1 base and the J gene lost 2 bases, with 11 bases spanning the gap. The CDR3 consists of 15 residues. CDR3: CASSEVGNPQETQYF. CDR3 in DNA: TGTGCCAGCAGTGAAGTCGGAAACCCTCAAGAGACCCAGTACTTC. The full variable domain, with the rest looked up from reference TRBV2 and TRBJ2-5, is EPEVTQTPSHQVTQMGQEVILRCVPISNHLYFYWYRQILGQKVEFLVSFYNNEISEKSEIFDDQFSVERPDGSNFTLKIRSTKLEDSAMYFCASSEVGNPQETQYFGPGTRLLVL.

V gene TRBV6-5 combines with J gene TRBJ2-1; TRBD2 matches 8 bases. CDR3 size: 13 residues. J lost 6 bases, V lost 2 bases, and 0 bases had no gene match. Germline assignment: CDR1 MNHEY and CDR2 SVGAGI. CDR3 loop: CASSYGTSNEQFF. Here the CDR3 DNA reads TGTGCCAGCAGTTACGGGACTAGCAATGAGCAGTTCTTC.

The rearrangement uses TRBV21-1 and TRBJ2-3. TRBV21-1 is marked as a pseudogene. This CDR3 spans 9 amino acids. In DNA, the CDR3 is TGTGCCAGCGTAGATACGCAGTATTTT. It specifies CASVDTQYF.

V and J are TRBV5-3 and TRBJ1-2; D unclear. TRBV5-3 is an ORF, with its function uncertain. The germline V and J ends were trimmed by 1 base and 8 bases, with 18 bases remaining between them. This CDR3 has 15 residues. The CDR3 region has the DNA TGTGCCAGAAGCTTGTTTAAGGGTTCTCAGAGAGGCTACACCTTC. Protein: CARSLFKGSQRGYTF.

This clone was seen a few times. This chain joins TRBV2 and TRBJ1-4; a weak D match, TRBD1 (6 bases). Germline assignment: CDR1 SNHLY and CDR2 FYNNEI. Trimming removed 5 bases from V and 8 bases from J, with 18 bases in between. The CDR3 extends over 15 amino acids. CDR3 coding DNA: TGTGCCAGCAGTCGGGTCAGGGGCACGAGGGAAAAACTGTTTTTT. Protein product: CASSRVRGTREKLFF.